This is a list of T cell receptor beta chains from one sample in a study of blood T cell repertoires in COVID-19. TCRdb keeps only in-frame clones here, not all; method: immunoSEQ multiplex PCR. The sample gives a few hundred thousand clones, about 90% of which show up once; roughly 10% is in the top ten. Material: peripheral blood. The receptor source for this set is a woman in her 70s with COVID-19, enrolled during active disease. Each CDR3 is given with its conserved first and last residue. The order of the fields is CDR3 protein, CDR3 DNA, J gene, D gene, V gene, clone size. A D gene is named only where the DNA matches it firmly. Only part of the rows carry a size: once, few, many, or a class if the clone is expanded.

CASRHGTGDNEQYF,TGTGCCAGCCGCCACGGGACAGGGGATAACGAGCAGTACTTC,TRBJ2-7,TRBD1,TRBV6-5,.
CASSYVGRETQYF,TGTGCCAGCAGTTACGTGGGCAGGGAGACCCAGTACTTC,TRBJ2-5,.,TRBV6-2/TRBV6-3,.
CASSMGQGAYGYTF,TGTGCCAGCAGCATGGGACAGGGGGCATATGGCTACACCTTC,TRBJ1-2,TRBD1,TRBV11-3,.
CASSLDQGINQPQHF,TGTGCCAGCAGCTTAGATCAGGGGATTAATCAGCCCCAGCATTTT,TRBJ1-5,.,TRBV7-9,.
CASSLGGVRSGANVLTF,TGCGCCAGCAGCTTGGGCGGGGTTCGCTCTGGGGCCAACGTCCTGACTTTC,TRBJ2-6,.,TRBV5-1,once
CANRGRNYGYTF,TGTGCCAACAGGGGGCGGAACTATGGCTACACCTTC,TRBJ1-2,TRBD1,TRBV6-5,.
CASSTTSGSRIDIQYF,TGCGCCAGCAGCACGACTAGCGGGAGTCGCATCGACATTCAGTACTTC,TRBJ2-4,TRBD2,TRBV5-1,.
CAWIWNTGGLNEQFF,TGTGCCTGGATTTGGAATACAGGGGGCCTCAATGAGCAGTTCTTC,TRBJ2-1,TRBD1,TRBV30,.
CASSLVQRGHGYTF,TGTGCCAGCAGCTTAGTGCAGAGAGGGCATGGCTACACCTTC,TRBJ1-2,.,TRBV7-8,once
CATLTSGSGEQFF,TGTGCCACCCTGACTAGCGGGAGTGGGGAGCAGTTCTTC,TRBJ2-1,TRBD2,TRBV12-3/TRBV12-4,few
CASSIDRYTGELFF,TGTGCCAGTAGTATCGACAGATACACCGGGGAGCTGTTTTTT,TRBJ2-2,.,TRBV19,.
CASSSRTAPSYGYTF,TGTGCCAGCAGTTCCCGGACAGCTCCATCCTATGGCTACACCTTC,TRBJ1-2,.,TRBV28,.
CASSEVTGDGYTF,TGTGCCAGCAGTGAAGTAACAGGAGATGGCTACACCTTC,TRBJ1-2,.,TRBV6-1,.
CASSMGPRIGSYSEAFF,TGTGCCAGTAGTATGGGTCCGCGGATAGGTTCCTACTCTGAAGCTTTCTTT,TRBJ1-1,.,TRBV19,once
CASSVAGVSTDTQYF,TGCGCCAGCAGCGTAGCGGGAGTTTCGACAGATACGCAGTATTTT,TRBJ2-3,TRBD2,TRBV5-1,.
CASSETGTDYTQYF,TGTGCCAGCAGTGAAACCGGGACAGATTACACGCAGTATTTT,TRBJ2-3,TRBD1,TRBV28,.
CAWRAKTRLQGYTF,TGTGCCTGGAGGGCTAAAACGAGACTCCAGGGCTACACCTTC,TRBJ1-2,.,TRBV30,.
CASSPTRGAAGYTF,TGCGCCAGCAGCCCGACTCGGGGGGCAGCTGGCTACACCTTC,TRBJ1-2,.,TRBV4-1,.
CASSLWTGTDTQYF,TGCGCCAGCAGCCTCTGGACAGGGACAGATACGCAGTATTTT,TRBJ2-3,TRBD1,TRBV5-1,.
CASSPSGVYGYTF,TGTGCCAGTAGTCCTTCCGGGGTCTATGGCTACACCTTC,TRBJ1-2,.,TRBV19,.
CAWTDSAGNTIYF,TGTGCCTGGACCGACAGTGCCGGAAACACCATATATTTT,TRBJ1-3,.,TRBV30,.
CASSLRATEAFF,TGTGCCAGCAGTTTAAGAGCCACTGAAGCTTTCTTT,TRBJ1-1,.,TRBV28,.